This note documents a single T cell receptor (beta chain) sequence. Its antigen is not identified. These data belong to a study of a mutant IDH1 vaccine in newly diagnosed glioma. Measured with immunoSEQ multiplex PCR; TCRdb has only the in-frame clones, and not every one. The sample holds tens of thousands of clones, roughly 72% seen once. Documented time point: week 47, end of study. Vaccine doses each comprised 300 ug of mutant IDH1 20-mer peptide, with topical imiquimod. This TCR came from a woman in her 40s with glioma. Some clones in this sample may be carry-over from other donors' samples. This specimen was PBMCs, taken from a glioma patient whose treatment included an IDH1 peptide vaccine.

The CDR3 loop reads CASRTQNQPQHF. CDR3 sequence (DNA): TGTGCCAGCAGGACACAAAATCAGCCCCAGCATTTT. The V gene is TRBV2, the J gene TRBJ1-5; D not certain. The CDR3 contains 12 residues. V lost 6 bases and J lost 4, with 7 bases in between. Germline CDR1 SNHLY, CDR2 FYNNEI.